Below are 32 T cell receptor beta chains sequenced from a single sample in a study of response to subunit inactivated influenza vaccine. A single record per CDR3 protein comes from TCRdb applying MiXCR to the RT-PCR reads. The sample shows about 540,000 distinct CDR3 sequences, approximately 24% of them seen only once. This same sample was also part of a study on T cells expressing NK-cell markers. That source reports: The TCR beta cDNA came from 5'RACE template switching with UMIs.

The sequenced sample was CD4+ T cells sorted from PBMCs, obtained 11 to 12 days after vaccination. Every receptor here comes from a man aged 45-65 years who received an inactivated influenza vaccine.

This clonotype was detected only a few times. The CDR3 region is CAISATGGETQYF. The CDR3 DNA follows: TGTGCCATCAGTGCAACGGGTGGGGAGACCCAGTACTTC. J is TRBJ2-5 and V is TRBV10-3; the D is unclear. The V and J ends lost 4 bases and 5 bases respectively, with 11 bases between them. Germline assignment: CDR1 ENHRY and CDR2 SYGVKD. There are 13 residues in the CDR3.

A few counts support this clonotype. The chain employs TRBV7-9 and TRBJ2-1, with 8 bases lining up with TRBD1. The germline V gene encodes CDR1 SEHNR and CDR2 FQNEAQ (reference sequence). With 4 bases clipped from V and 6 bases from J, the junction kept 8 bases outside the gene matches. The CDR3 runs 15 residues. CDR3 bases: TGTGCCAGCAGCTGGTGGACAGGGTATATCAATGAGCAGTTCTTC. Protein sequence: CASSWWTGYINEQFF.

This chain links TRBV9 with TRBJ1-2; 8 bases line up with TRBD1. V dropped 0 bases and J dropped 8; count of bases not matched to a gene: 3. The CDR3 has 13 residues. Germline CDR1 and CDR2: SGDLS and YYNGEE. The CDR3 is CASSVDPGGGYTF. Written as DNA, the CDR3 is TGTGCCAGCAGCGTAGACCCAGGGGGCGGCTACACCTTC. Full variable domain (missing parts from reference TRBV9 and TRBJ1-2): DSGVTQTPKHLITATGQRVTLRCSPRSGDLSVYWYQQSLDQGLQFLIQYYNGEERAKGNILERFSAQQFPDLHSELNLSSLELGDSALYFCASSVDPGGGYTFGSGTRLTVV.

This chain links TRBV28 with TRBJ2-5; TRBD1 matches 7 bases. In germline, CDR1 is MDHEN, CDR2 SYDVKM. The CDR3 consists of 17 residues. Losses at the gene ends were 6 bases for V and 5 bases for J; bases not matched to a gene: 18. The CDR3 spells CASRLNRGLRLYETQYF. DNA for the CDR3: TGTGCCAGCAGACTGAACAGGGGTTTACGGTTATATGAGACCCAGTACTTC.

V is TRBV11-1 and J is TRBJ1-2; possible D gene TRBD1, 5 bases. V lost 5 bases, J lost 3 bases, and 10 bases lay in between. This CDR3 is built from 13 residues. Germline assignment: CDR1 SGHAT and CDR2 FQDESV (reference sequence). The CDR3 protein is CASSPTADYGYTF. Written as DNA, the CDR3 is TGTGCCAGCAGCCCGACAGCAGACTATGGCTACACCTTC.

This clonotype has a handful of counts. The V and J genes are TRBV27 and TRBJ2-6, with no clear D. This CDR3 comprises 17 residues. Germline V CDR1 and CDR2: MNHEY, SMNVEV (reference sequence). V was cut by 0 bases and J by 0 bases, with 9 bases left in between. The DNA for the CDR3 is TGTGCCAGCAGTTTATCTGGCCGAAGCTCTGGGGCCAACGTCCTGACTTTC. It translates to CASSLSGRSSGANVLTF. The entire variable domain, with the rest obtained from reference TRBV27 and TRBJ2-6, is as follows: EAQVTQNPRYLITVTGKKLTVTCSQNMNHEYMSWYRQDPGLGLRQIYYSMNVEVTDKGDVPEGYKVSRKEKRNFPLILESPSPNQTSLYFCASSLSGRSSGANVLTFGAGSRLTVL.

The rearrangement links TRBV15 to TRBJ2-1; TRBD1 is a possible D gene (6 bases). The CDR3 extends over 16 amino acids. Germline assignment: CDR1 LNHNV and CDR2 YYDKDF (reference sequence). Trimming pared 2 bases from V and 0 bases from J, leaving 11 bases between. The CDR3 region has the DNA TGTGCCACCAGCAGAACTCAGGGGATCTCCTACAATGAGCAGTTCTTC. It specifies CATSRTQGISYNEQFF.

This clonotype was found many times. The chain joins TRBV4-3 to TRBJ2-1; tentative D call: TRBD2 (5 bases). The CDR3 totals 14 residues. Deletions cut 4 bases from V and 7 bases from J, with 14 bases between. Germline CDR1 and CDR2: LGHNA and YSLEER. CDR3 amino acids: CASSPTVGENEQFF. In DNA, the CDR3 is TGCGCCAGCAGCCCAACGGTCGGGGAAAATGAGCAGTTCTTC.

This clonotype was recorded a few times. The rearrangement uses TRBV20-1 and TRBJ1-4; TRBD1 aligns across 7 bases. CDR1 is DFQATT, CDR2 SNEGSKA, per germline (reference sequence). V gave up 0 bases and J gave up 5 bases; unmatched junction bases: 9. CDR3 length: 16 residues. The CDR3 nucleotides are TGCAGTGCTAGAGATCTGAGGAGGGGGCAAAATGAAAAACTGTTTTTT. This encodes CSARDLRRGQNEKLFF.

The chain combines TRBV27 with TRBJ2-3, with a possible D match to TRBD2 (5 bases). Germline V lookup: CDR1 MNHEY, CDR2 SMNVEV (reference sequence). The germline V and J ends were trimmed by 2 bases and 4 bases, with 13 bases remaining between them. The CDR3 sequence is 15 residues long. CDR3 DNA sequence: TGTGCCAGCAGTTTAAGTCCTAGCTCAGCAGATACGCAGTATTTT. Protein product: CASSLSPSSADTQYF.

The chain has TRBV10-3 and TRBJ2-3; D is unresolved. V was trimmed by 9 bases and J by 2 bases, leaving 15 bases between them. The CDR3 covers 14 residues. Germline CDR1 ENHRY, CDR2 SYGVKD. The CDR3 nucleotides read TGTGCCATACAACCGGGCACAAACACAGATACGCAGTATTTT. Translated, it gives CAIQPGTNTDTQYF.

This clonotype was counted at least ten times. The chain employs TRBV6-2 or TRBV6-3 and TRBJ1-2; possibly TRBD1 for D (5 bases). V was clipped by 5 bases and J by 4 bases, with 17 bases between them. This CDR3 contains 15 residues. Per germline, CDR1 MNHEY and CDR2 SVGEGT. Written as DNA, the CDR3 is TGTGCCAGCAGTCCAGGGTCCTCACAACGCTATGGCTACACCTTC. Its protein product is CASSPGSSQRYGYTF.

The rearrangement links TRBV20-1 to TRBJ1-2, with a weak D call TRBD1 (6 bases). The germline V gene encodes CDR1 DFQATT and CDR2 SNEGSKA (reference sequence). With 0 bases removed from V and 6 bases from J, the gap between germline ends came to 8 bases. The CDR3 consists of 12 residues. CDR3 residues: CSAREQGDGYTF. The CDR3 coding sequence is TGCAGTGCTAGAGAACAGGGAGATGGCTACACCTTC.

The chain recombines TRBV5-5 with TRBJ2-7; TRBD2 matches 7 bases. The CDR3 has 16 residues. The junction had 10 bases not matched to a gene; V was cut back by 4 bases and J by 0 bases. Germline V gene sequence: CDR1 SGHKS, CDR2 YYEKEE (reference sequence). CDR3 loop: CASSGGDLFFSYEQYF. The CDR3, as DNA: TGTGCCAGCAGCGGGGGGGACCTCTTTTTCTCCTACGAGCAGTACTTC.

In this sample, this clonotype turned up a few times. The V call is TRBV9, the J call TRBJ1-2, with no clear D. CDR1 and CDR2 from the germline V gene are SGDLS and YYNGEE. V lost 1 base, J lost 8 bases, and 21 bases lay in between. The CDR3 runs to 16 residues. CDR3 sequence (DNA): TGTGCCAGCAGCGTAAGGCCCCTCGCGGAGGGTGAGGGCTACACCTTC. Protein product: CASSVRPLAEGEGYTF.

The chain joins TRBV6-2 or TRBV6-3 to TRBJ1-5, with a weak D call TRBD1 (6 bases). This CDR3 is 15 amino acids long. Germline-derived CDR1 and CDR2 are MNHEY and SVGEGT. V was clipped by 5 bases and J by 3 bases, with 14 bases between them. The CDR3 loop is CASSVPGHSNQPQHF. CDR3 DNA sequence: TGTGCCAGCAGTGTTCCGGGACACTCCAATCAGCCCCAGCATTTT.

The chain joins TRBV5-1 to TRBJ2-7; TRBD1 matches 7 bases. There are 15 residues in the CDR3. The junction had 7 bases not matched to a gene; V was cut back by 4 bases and J by 0 bases. Germline lookup yields CDR1 SGHRS and CDR2 YFSETQ. DNA for the CDR3: TGCGCCAGCAGCGTGACAGGGAAGGCCTCCTACGAGCAGTACTTC. This translates into CASSVTGKASYEQYF.

As for this clonotype: A single base separates this from a much larger clone, so it may be a read error. The rearrangement links TRBV18 to TRBJ2-7; D remains unclear. This CDR3 contains 14 residues. V was pared by 0 bases and J by 5 bases, with 11 bases between. Germline V gives CDR1 KGHSH, CDR2 LQKENI. CDR3 in amino acids: CASSPPSRANEQYF. DNA of the CDR3: TGTGCCAGCTCACCACCGAGCAGAGCCAACGAGCAGTACTTC.

This clonotype came up a few times. This chain's CDR3 is CASSQDLAGQPQHF. The CDR3 DNA reads as TGTGCCAGCAGCCAAGATTTAGCTGGACAGCCCCAGCATTTT. The V gene is TRBV3-1, the J gene TRBJ1-5; D is ambiguous. Looked up from germline, CDR1 is LGHDT and CDR2 is YNNKEL (reference sequence). This CDR3 is built from 14 residues. The germline V and J ends were trimmed by 0 bases and 7 bases, with 10 bases remaining between them.

In this sample, this clonotype turned up a few times. The V gene is TRBV6-1, the J gene TRBJ2-4; tentative D call: TRBD1 (6 bases). The CDR3 is made up of 13 amino acids. V was clipped by 2 bases and J by 5 bases, with 7 bases between them. Per the germline V gene, CDR1 is MNHNS and CDR2 is SASEGT. The CDR3 DNA reads as TGTGCCAGCAGTGAAAACAGGGAAAACATTCAGTACTTC. Translation gives CASSENRENIQYF.

The chain has TRBV4-2 and TRBJ2-5; D is undetermined. The germline V gene has CDR1 LGHNA and CDR2 YNFKEQ. The CDR3 extends over 14 amino acids. V was pared by 0 bases and J by 0 bases, with 5 bases between. The CDR3 sequence is CASSQELHQETQYF. The CDR3 bases are TGTGCCAGCAGCCAAGAGTTACACCAAGAGACCCAGTACTTC.

In its sample, this clonotype was seen a few times. The V gene is TRBV5-1, the J gene TRBJ1-6; D call uncertain. Germline values: CDR1 SGHRS, CDR2 YFSETQ. V was trimmed by 1 base and J by 8 bases, leaving 10 bases between them. This CDR3 spans 14 amino acids. The CDR3 nucleotides read TGCGCCAGCAGCTTGACCACCAGATATTCACCCCTCCACTTT. Protein sequence: CASSLTTRYSPLHF.

This chain uses TRBV5-1 with TRBJ2-5; D is possibly TRBD1 (5 bases). The CDR3 has 15 residues. The germline V gene encodes CDR1 SGHRS and CDR2 YFSETQ. V lost 4 bases and J lost 5, with 18 bases in between. CDR3: CASSHSVGALETQYF. CDR3 coding DNA: TGCGCCAGCAGCCACTCCGTTGGGGCTCTCGAGACCCAGTACTTC.

This clonotype has a count of ten or more. This chain connects TRBV7-8 to TRBJ2-1, with D maybe TRBD2 (6 bases). This CDR3 has 17 amino acids. Trimming took 5 bases from V and 5 from J, leaving 22 bases between them. Germline values: CDR1 SGHVS, CDR2 FQNEAQ. The CDR3 DNA follows: TGTGCCAGCAGCAGGCGTTCGGGGGTTGAGGGGAACAATGAGCAGTTCTTC. Its protein product is CASSRRSGVEGNNEQFF.

The chain joins TRBV6-1 to TRBJ1-1, with 11 bases identical to TRBD1. In germline, CDR1 is MNHNS, CDR2 SASEGT. This CDR3 region has 15 residues. Germline trimming cut 6 bases from V and 10 bases from J; bases unmatched to any gene: 13. CDR3 bases: TGTGCCAGCAGACCTGCCCCGGGACAGGGGGTAAGAGCTTTCTTT. It is translated as CASRPAPGQGVRAFF.

The V gene is TRBV7-6, the J gene TRBJ2-5, with TRBD2 matching 13 bases. J lost 1 base, V lost 4 bases, and 6 bases had no gene match. The CDR3 is 17 amino acids. CDR1 SGHVS and CDR2 FNYEAQ come from the germline V gene. The CDR3, as DNA: TGTGCCAGCAGCTCAGGAACTAGCGGGAGGGCCCAAGAGACCCAGTACTTC. Amino acids: CASSSGTSGRAQETQYF.

The chain recombines TRBV18 with TRBJ2-1; 8 bases fit TRBD2. The CDR3 runs 16 residues. Trimming removed 5 bases from V and 6 bases from J; junction bases left unmatched: 12. Per germline, CDR1 KGHSH and CDR2 LQKENI. The DNA for the CDR3 is TGTGCCAGCTCAAATCCCGGGACTAGGGGCGTCAATGAGCAGTTCTTC. The encoded protein is CASSNPGTRGVNEQFF.

This rearrangement joins TRBV11-2 to TRBJ2-7; the match to TRBD2 covers 10 bases. CDR1 SGHAT and CDR2 FQNNGV come from the germline V gene. The CDR3 is 18 residues long. V lost 0 bases to trimming and J lost 5 bases; unmatched junction nucleotides: 13. CDR3 sequence reads: CASSLEGGFGTSVNEQYF. In DNA, the CDR3 is TGTGCCAGCAGCTTAGAAGGGGGGTTTGGGACTAGCGTCAACGAGCAGTACTTC.

This clonotype was observed a handful of times. The chain couples TRBV11-2 to TRBJ2-1; the D gene is possibly TRBD2 (6 bases). CDR3 length equals 16 residues. The germline gives CDR1 SGHAT, CDR2 FQNNGV. V was shortened by 1 base and J by 2 bases, with 12 bases between the two germline ends. CDR3 in DNA: TGTGCCAGCAGCTTAGTGGGACTTTTGGCCTACAATGAGCAGTTCTTC. It codes for CASSLVGLLAYNEQFF.

This chain connects TRBV7-2 to TRBJ1-2; 11 positions match TRBD1. Unmatched junction bases numbered 5, after V lost 3 bases and J lost 8 bases. The CDR3 extends over 14 amino acids. CDR1 and CDR2 from the germline V gene are SGHTA and FQGNSA. CDR3 sequence: CASSLDRGLKGYTF. The CDR3 DNA reads as TGTGCCAGCAGCTTGGACAGGGGGCTGAAGGGCTACACCTTC.

The chain combines TRBV19 with TRBJ1-2; D remains ambiguous. V gave up 4 bases and J gave up 8 bases, with 8 bases separating them. The CDR3 is made up of 11 amino acids. Germline assignment: CDR1 LNHDA and CDR2 SQIVND (reference sequence). The CDR3 sequence: CASSSGRGYTF. The CDR3 region has the DNA TGTGCCAGTAGTAGCGGGAGGGGCTACACCTTC.

This chain uses TRBV3-1 with TRBJ2-1; no clear D. This CDR3 is 11 amino acids long. V lost 7 bases, J lost 10 bases, and 11 bases lay in between. CDR1 and CDR2 from the germline V gene are LGHDT and YNNKEL (reference sequence). The CDR3 protein is CASTTLGEQFF. The CDR3 DNA reads as TGTGCCAGCACCACCCTTGGGGAGCAGTTCTTC.